This TCR beta chain was identified in a study of T cells after posttransplantation cyclophosphamide. General observations from the study: Later post-transplant blood repertoires were often dominated by donor CD8+ memory clones. Recipient CMV seropositivity and CMV reactivation strongly tracked TRB clonality. Skin or GI-infiltrating T cells shared few TRB sequences with blood.

Sequencing was performed with immunoSEQ multiplex PCR; in TCRdb, only in-frame clones are kept and a portion is missing. The sample has approximately 39,000 clones; around 80% are singletons. As regards this clone: Antigen specificity is unknown.

With 3 bases clipped from V and 8 bases from J, the junction kept 15 bases outside the gene matches. From germline, CDR1 is SGHNT and CDR2 YYREEE (reference sequence). The CDR3 covers 18 residues. Busulfan-fludarabine conditioning, marrow transplant, and cyclophosphamide on days +3 and +4 were administered. This specimen consisted of CD4+ T cells sorted from blood, obtained around 2,000 days after a stem cell transplant with posttransplant cyclophosphamide. The TCR comes from a female patient between 40 and 55 years old who received an allogeneic stem cell transplant from a related donor, was CMV-positive, and had no GVHD. Among the T cells, some may be from the graft donor. The genes are TRBV5-4 and TRBJ1-4, with TRBD1 identical over 11 bases. CDR3 residues: CASSSAASPGQGDEKLFF. The CDR3 coding sequence is TGTGCCAGCAGCTCAGCAGCAAGCCCGGGACAGGGGGACGAAAAACTGTTTTTT.